This T cell receptor (beta chain) was sequenced during a study of blood T cell repertoires in COVID-19 (dated by TCRdb to about 2020). Some background on the complete study: Collaborator samples came from the United States, Italy and Spain and covered acute and convalescent phases of COVID-19. The prospective study material was composed of cDNA or gDNA derived from T cells, B-cell-depleted T cells, or PBMCs. The samples were drawn from two sources: the first 160 participants of the ongoing ImmuneRACE study, and 950 to 1,500 subjects contributed by 6 global collaborators. The repertoires were made available in a free public database intended to serve as a resource for research on the immune response to SARS-CoV-2. The sample metadata nearly always contained a de-identified subject ID, COVID-19 status, age in years and sex. The dataset comprised deeply sampled blood TCRbeta repertoires from subjects exposed to, actively infected with, or recovered from COVID-19. Where HLA class I and class II types were available, the types were taken from metadata supplied by the sample provider, not from assay-based typing.

Only one count was recorded for this clone. Its binding antigen is unknown. The sample holds no much larger clone one base away, and base qualities are not on file. Collaborating institutions collected whole blood in K2EDTA tubes following their own protocols. For TCRbeta analysis, collaborator samples were shipped as frozen whole blood, as isolated PBMCs, or as DNA extracted from either sample type. The immunoSEQ Assay, a bias-controlled multiplex PCR, was used to amplify TCRbeta CDR3 regions from genomic DNA. As for the authors' bioinformatics: The number of nucleated cells in each sample was estimated by amplification of reference gene primers within the assay. To quantify the absolute abundance of each unique TCRbeta CDR3 rearrangement, sequence reads were collapsed and filtered. For each sample, productive Simpson clonality was calculated as the square root of Simpson's diversity index across productive rearrangements. TCRdb obtained this table from immuneACCESS and retained in-frame rearrangements with V and J assigned. These tables miss some clones; where compared with another copy, unresolved V genes account for less than half of the shortfall, and the remainder is unexplained. The V and J calls and clone size come from that table; D and trimming were worked out from the DNA. The sample yields some 670,000 clones; more than 80% were counted once. The ten largest clonotypes hold over 0.2% of the sample.

From a lookup of the germline V gene, CDR1 and CDR2 are SNHLY and FYNNEI. Spanning cysteine to phenylalanine, the CDR3 consists of 15 amino acids. Only the CDR3 DNA stays, 45 bases, in frame from base 1. The germline V and J ends show losses of 3 bases and 5 bases respectively, and no gene match explains 6 bases of the junction. Here is what the overall study found, with its caveats: Clinical and demographic metadata were provided uncurated, with the amount varying by source and participant.

The source material was peripheral blood. The sequence is built from TRBV2 and TRBJ2-7; TRBD2 lines up with 11 middle nucleotides. The receptor was isolated from a woman under 30 with acute or convalescent COVID-19. The CDR3 reads as follows: CASSDPTSGADEQYF. The nucleotide sequence is given as TGTGCCAGCAGTGACCCGACTAGCGGGGCGGACGAGCAGTACTTC. The full variable domain, with segments outside the CDR3 supplied by the reference TRBV2 and TRBJ2-7 proteins, appears as EPEVTQTPSHQVTQMGQEVILRCVPISNHLYFYWYRQILGQKVEFLVSFYNNEISEKSEIFDDQFSVERPDGSNFTLKIRSTKLEDSAMYFCASSDPTSGADEQYFGPGTRLTVT.